This TCR beta chain emerged from a study of T cells expressing NK-cell markers. Study overall: Cells sorted as CD3+CD56+NKG2C+, CD3+CD56+NKG2C- and CD3+CD56-NKG2C+ T cells supplied the TCR beta repertoires. Out of eight donors sequenced, seven tested HCMV-seropositive and the remaining one seronegative. Regarding the study as a whole: In roughly six donors, dominant NKG2C+ clonotypes were about 1.0-7.0% of CD8+ T cells. Uncertainty persisted over the HCMV specificity of expanded NKG2C+ T cell clones.

With regard to this clonotype: Its antigen remains unidentified.

Using the 5' RACE reads, TCRdb records one entry per CDR3 protein without DNA. The table for this sample gives approximately 550,000 distinct CDR3 sequences. The TCR sequence derives from a man younger than 35 in good health. The sequenced material came from blood T cells: a sorted CD56 or NKG2C T cell subset, CD4+ or CD8+ T cells, or bulk PBMC T cells (not recorded which).

CDR3 in amino acids: CASRHPGTRSGELFF. This chain connects TRBV7-8 to TRBJ2-2; the D call from TCRdb, TRBD1, cannot be confirmed without DNA. The CDR3 runs 15 residues. CDR1 is SGHVS and CDR2 is FQNEAQ in the germline V gene.